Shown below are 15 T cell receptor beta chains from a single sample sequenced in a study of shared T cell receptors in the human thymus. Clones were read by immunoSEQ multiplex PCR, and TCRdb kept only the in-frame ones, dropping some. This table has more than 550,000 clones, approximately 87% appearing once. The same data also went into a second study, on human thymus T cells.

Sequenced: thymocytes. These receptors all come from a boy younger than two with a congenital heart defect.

In nucleotides, the CDR3 is TGCGCCAGCAGCCAAGATCCCCAGGGATACGAGCAGTACTTC. Translation: CASSQDPQGYEQYF. The chain couples TRBV4-1 to TRBJ2-5, with D perhaps TRBD1 (5 bases). The J call may not be correct, given that the DNA end is closer to TRBJ2-7. The CDR3 has 14 residues. Per the germline V gene, CDR1 is MGHRA and CDR2 is YSYEKL.

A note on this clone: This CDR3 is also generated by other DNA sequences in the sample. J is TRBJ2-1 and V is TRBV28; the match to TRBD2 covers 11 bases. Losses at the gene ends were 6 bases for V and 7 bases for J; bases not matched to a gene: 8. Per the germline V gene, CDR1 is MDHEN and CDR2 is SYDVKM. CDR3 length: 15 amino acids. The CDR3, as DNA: TGTGCCAGCAGCTCAACTAGCGGGAGTTATAATGAGCAGTTCTTC. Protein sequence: CASSSTSGSYNEQFF. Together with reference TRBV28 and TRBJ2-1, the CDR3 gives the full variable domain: DVKVTQSSRYLVKRTGEKVFLECVQDMDHENMFWYRQDPGLGLRLIYFSYDVKMKEKGDIPEGYSVSREKKERFSLILESASTNQTSMYLCASSSTSGSYNEQFFGPGTRLTVL.

CDR3 DNA: TGTGCCTGTCCCCGTTCGGGAGGGAGAACCGCTAGAGGCAATGAGCAGTTCTTC. This encodes CACPRSGGRTARGNEQFF. The rearrangement links TRBV30 to TRBJ2-1, with TRBD2 identical over 8 bases. The J segment lost 6 bases and the V segment lost 6 bases, leaving 22 bases of the junction unmatched. Per the germline V gene, CDR1 is GTSNPN and CDR2 is SVGIG (reference sequence). This CDR3 is built from 18 residues.

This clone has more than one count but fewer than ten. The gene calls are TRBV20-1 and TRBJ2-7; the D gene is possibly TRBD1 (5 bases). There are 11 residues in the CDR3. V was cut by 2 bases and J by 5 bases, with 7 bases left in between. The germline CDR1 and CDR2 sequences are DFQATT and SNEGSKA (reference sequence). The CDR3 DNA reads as TGCAGTGCTAGATTAGGGGACGAGCAGTACTTC. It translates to CSARLGDEQYF.

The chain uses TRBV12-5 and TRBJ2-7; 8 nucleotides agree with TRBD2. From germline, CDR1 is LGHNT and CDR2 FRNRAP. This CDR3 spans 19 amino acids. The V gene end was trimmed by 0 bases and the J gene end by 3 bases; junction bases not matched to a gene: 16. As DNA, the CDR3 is TGTGCTAGTGGTTTGGTACTGCACGGAGCGGGAGTGGTCAACTACGAGCAGTACTTC. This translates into CASGLVLHGAGVVNYEQYF.

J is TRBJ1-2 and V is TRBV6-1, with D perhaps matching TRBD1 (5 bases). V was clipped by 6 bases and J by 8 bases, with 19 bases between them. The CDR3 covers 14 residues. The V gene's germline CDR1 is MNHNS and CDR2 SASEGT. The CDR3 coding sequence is TGTGCCAGCAGCACGGGGGATTCAGGGTACGGCTACACCTTC. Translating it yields CASSTGDSGYGYTF.

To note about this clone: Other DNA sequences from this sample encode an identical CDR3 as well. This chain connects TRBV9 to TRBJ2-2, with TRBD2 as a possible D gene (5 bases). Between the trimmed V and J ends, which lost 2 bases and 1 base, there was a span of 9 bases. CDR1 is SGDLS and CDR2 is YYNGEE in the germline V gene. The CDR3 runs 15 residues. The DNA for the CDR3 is TGTGCCAGCAGCGTTGCGGGCCTGAACACCGGGGAGCTGTTTTTT. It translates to CASSVAGLNTGELFF.

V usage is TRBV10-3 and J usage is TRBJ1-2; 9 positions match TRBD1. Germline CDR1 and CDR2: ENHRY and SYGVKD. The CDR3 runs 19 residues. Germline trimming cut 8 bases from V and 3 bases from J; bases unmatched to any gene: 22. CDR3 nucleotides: TGTGCCATCGGCAAAGACGTGCAGACAGGGGGGGATTCCTACTATGGCTACACCTTC. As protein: CAIGKDVQTGGDSYYGYTF.

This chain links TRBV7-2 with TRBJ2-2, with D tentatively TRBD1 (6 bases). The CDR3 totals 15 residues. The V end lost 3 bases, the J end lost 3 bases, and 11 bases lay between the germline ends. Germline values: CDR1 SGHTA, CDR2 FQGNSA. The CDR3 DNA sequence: TGTGCCAGCAGCTTTGGACAGCGAGACACCGGGGAGCTGTTTTTT. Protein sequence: CASSFGQRDTGELFF.

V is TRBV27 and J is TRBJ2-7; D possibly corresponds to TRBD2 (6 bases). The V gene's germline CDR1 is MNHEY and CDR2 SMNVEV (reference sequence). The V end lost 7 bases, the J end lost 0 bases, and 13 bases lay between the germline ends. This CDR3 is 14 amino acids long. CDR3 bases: TGTGCCAGCATGGGAGGCAGGAGCTCCTACGAGCAGTACTTC. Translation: CASMGGRSSYEQYF.

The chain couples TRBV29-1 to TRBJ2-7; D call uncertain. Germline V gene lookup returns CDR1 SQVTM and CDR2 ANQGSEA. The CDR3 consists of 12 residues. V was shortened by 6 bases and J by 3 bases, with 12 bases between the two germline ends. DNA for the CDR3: TGCAGCGTCACCTCGAGTTTCTACGAGCAGTACTTC. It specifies CSVTSSFYEQYF.

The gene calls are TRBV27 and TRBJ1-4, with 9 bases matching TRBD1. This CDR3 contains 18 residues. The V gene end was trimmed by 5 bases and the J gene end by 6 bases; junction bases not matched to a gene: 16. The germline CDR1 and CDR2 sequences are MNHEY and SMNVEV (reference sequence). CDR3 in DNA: TGTGCCAGCAGTCCATCACCCCCGGGACAGGGTAGTCATGAAAAACTGTTTTTT. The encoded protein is CASSPSPPGQGSHEKLFF.

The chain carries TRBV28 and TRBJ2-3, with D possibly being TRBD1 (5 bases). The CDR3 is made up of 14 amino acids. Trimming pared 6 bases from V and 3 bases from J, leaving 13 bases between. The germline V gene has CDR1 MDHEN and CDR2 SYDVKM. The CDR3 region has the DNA TGTGCCAGCAGCCCCCCCGGACAAACAGATACGCAGTATTTT. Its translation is CASSPPGQTDTQYF.

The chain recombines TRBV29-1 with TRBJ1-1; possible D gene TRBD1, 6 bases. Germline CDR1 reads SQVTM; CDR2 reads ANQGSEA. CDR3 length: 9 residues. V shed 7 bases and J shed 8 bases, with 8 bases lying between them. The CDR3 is CSAGQEAFF. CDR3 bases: TGCAGCGCAGGACAGGAAGCTTTCTTT.

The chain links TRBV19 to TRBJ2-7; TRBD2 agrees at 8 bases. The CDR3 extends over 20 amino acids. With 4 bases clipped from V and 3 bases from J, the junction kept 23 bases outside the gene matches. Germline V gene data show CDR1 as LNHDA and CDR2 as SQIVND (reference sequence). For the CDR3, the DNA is TGTGCCAGTAGTACAAACCGGGCCCGACAGACCGGGACTAGATACTACGAGCAGTACTTC. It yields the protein CASSTNRARQTGTRYYEQYF.